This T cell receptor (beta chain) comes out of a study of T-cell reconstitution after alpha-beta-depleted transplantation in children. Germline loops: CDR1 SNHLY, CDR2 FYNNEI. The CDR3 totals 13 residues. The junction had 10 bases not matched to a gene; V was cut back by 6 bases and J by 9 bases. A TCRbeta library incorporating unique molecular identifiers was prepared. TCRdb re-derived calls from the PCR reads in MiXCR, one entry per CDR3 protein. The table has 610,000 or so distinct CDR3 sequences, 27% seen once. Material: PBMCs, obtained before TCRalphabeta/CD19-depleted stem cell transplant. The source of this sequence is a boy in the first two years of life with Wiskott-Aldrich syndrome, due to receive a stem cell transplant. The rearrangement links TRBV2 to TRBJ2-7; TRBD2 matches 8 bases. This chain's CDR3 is CASRGTRVFGQYF. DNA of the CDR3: TGTGCCAGCAGGGGGACTAGAGTTTTTGGGCAGTACTTC.